This T cell receptor (beta chain) was recovered during a study of cytomegalovirus exposure and HLA in healthy donors. PCR used 60 Vbeta primers and 13 Jbeta primers. Assay used: immunoSEQ multiplex PCR; TCRdb lists only in-frame clones, some missing. The table has 120,000 to 150,000 clones, around 79% seen once; the top ten hold 2.5% to 3.5%. CDR1 is MNHEY and CDR2 is SVGAGI in the germline V gene. V shed 0 bases and J shed 6 bases, with 14 bases lying between them. The CDR3 is 16 amino acids. The source of this sequence is a male donor in good health and CMV-seronegative. Sequenced input: PBMCs. The rearrangement joins TRBV6-5 to TRBJ2-2; D possibly corresponds to TRBD2 (5 bases). This chain's CDR3 is CASSYSSYEGPGELFF. CDR3 sequence (DNA): TGTGCCAGCAGTTACTCGAGTTACGAGGGCCCCGGGGAGCTGTTTTTT.